This T cell receptor beta chain was sequenced during a study of OX40 agonist ivuxolimab in advanced cancers. Across the study: Patients were treated with intravenous ivuxolimab, dosed at 0.01 to 10 mg/kg and infused every 2 weeks.

Study results and caveats: Nonresponders, in some cases, also had low normalized T-cell clonal expansion.

Comments on this clone: Its antigen is as yet unknown.

Sequencing was performed with immunoSEQ multiplex PCR; in TCRdb, only in-frame clones are kept and a portion is missing. The sample holds about 64,000 clones; roughly nine tenths are singletons and the top ten take about 5.6%. From germline, CDR1 is SNHLY and CDR2 FYNNEI. This CDR3 spans 13 amino acids. V dropped 7 bases and J dropped 1 base, with 10 bases sitting between them. Sequencing used CD4+ or CD8+ T cells sorted from blood, obtained in a trial of the OX40 agonist ivuxolimab. This chain connects TRBV2 to TRBJ2-5; D call uncertain. The clonotype was recovered from an adult with an advanced solid tumor such as melanoma, head and neck, liver or kidney cancer. This chain's CDR3 is CASMWPSQETQYF. CDR3 sequence (DNA): TGTGCCAGCATGTGGCCTTCCCAAGAGACCCAGTACTTC.